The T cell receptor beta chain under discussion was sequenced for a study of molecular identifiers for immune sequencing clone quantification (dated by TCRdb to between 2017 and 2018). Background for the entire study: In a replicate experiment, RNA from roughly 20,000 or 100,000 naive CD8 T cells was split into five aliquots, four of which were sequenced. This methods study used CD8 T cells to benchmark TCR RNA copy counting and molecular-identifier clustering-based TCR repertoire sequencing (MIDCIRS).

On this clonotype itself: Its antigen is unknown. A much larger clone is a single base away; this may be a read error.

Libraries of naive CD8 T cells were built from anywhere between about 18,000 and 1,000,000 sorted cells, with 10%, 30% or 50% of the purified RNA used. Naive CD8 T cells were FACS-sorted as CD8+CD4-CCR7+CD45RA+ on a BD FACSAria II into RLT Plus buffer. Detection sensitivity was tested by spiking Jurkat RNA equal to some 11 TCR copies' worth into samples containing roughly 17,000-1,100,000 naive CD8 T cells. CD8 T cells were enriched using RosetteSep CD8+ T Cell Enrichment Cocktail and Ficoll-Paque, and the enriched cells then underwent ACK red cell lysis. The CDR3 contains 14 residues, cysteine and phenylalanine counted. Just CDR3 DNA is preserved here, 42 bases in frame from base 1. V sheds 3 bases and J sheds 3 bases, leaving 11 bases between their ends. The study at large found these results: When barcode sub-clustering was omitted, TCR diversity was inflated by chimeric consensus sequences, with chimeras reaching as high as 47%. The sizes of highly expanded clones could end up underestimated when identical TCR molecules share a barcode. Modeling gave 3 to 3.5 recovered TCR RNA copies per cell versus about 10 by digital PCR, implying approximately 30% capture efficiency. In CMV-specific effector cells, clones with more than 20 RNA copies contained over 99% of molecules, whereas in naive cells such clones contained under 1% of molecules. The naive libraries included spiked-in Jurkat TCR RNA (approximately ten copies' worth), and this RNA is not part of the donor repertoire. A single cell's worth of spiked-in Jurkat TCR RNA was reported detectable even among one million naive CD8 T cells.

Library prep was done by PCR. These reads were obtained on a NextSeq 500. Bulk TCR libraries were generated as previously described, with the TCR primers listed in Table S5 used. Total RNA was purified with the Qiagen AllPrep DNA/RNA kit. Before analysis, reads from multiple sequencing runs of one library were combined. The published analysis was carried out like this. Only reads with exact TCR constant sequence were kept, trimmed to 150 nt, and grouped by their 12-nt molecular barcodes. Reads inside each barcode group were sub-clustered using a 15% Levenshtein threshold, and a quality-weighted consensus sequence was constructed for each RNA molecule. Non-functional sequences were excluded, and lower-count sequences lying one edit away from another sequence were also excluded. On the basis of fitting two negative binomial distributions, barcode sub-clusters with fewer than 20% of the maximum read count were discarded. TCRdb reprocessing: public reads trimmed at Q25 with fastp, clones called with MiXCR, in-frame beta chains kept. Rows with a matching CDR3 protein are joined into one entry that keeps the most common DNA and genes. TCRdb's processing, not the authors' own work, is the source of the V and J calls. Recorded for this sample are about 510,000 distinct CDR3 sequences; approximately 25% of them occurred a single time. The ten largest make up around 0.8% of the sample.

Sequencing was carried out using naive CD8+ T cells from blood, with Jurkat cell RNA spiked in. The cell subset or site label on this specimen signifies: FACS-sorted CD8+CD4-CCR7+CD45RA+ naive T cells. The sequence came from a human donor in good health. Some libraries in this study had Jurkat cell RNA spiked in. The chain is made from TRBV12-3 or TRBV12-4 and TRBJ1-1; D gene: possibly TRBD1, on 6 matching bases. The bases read TGTGCCAGCAGTTTCCGACAGGCGTACACTGAAGCTTTCTTT. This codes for CASSFRQAYTEAFF.